These 13 T cell receptor beta chains were all obtained from the same sample, sequenced in a study of Graves' ophthalmopathy and Graves' hyperthyroidism. RNA transcripts yielded amplified TCR beta CDR3 regions. Second-round multiplex PCR came after a first-round RT-PCR that employed HTBI primers. TCRdb passed the multiplex PCR reads through MiXCR, listing each CDR3 protein once. The table has around 470,000 distinct CDR3 sequences, approximately 15% seen once. The sample consisted of blood. All receptors derive from a woman between 25 and 40 years old with Graves' ophthalmopathy.

The CDR3 protein is CSARHGTPWETQYF. In nucleotides, the CDR3 is TGCAGTGCCCGCCACGGGACCCCCTGGGAGACCCAGTACTTC. The chain carries TRBV20-1 and TRBJ2-5; either TRBD1 or TRBD2 may fit D (5 bases each). Trimming left V 6 bases short and J 5 bases short, with 19 bases between. The CDR3 consists of 14 residues. The germline V gene encodes CDR1 DFQATT and CDR2 SNEGSKA (reference sequence).

This clonotype was recorded at least ten times. The rearrangement links TRBV20-1 to TRBJ1-1; D remains unclear. The CDR3 loop spans 12 amino acids. V lost 2 bases to trimming and J lost 8 bases, with 12 bases between them. CDR1 and CDR2 from the germline V gene are DFQATT and SNEGSKA (reference sequence). Here the CDR3 reads CSARSSTREAFF. The CDR3, as DNA: TGCAGTGCTAGATCGTCGACCAGGGAAGCTTTCTTT.

This clonotype appeared many times. The V gene is TRBV12-3 or TRBV12-4, the J gene TRBJ1-2; TRBD1 matches at 8 bases. V was clipped by 4 bases and J by 3 bases; unmatched bases: 10. The CDR3 length is 16 residues. CDR3 sequence reads: CASSSGQANNHYGYTF. The CDR3 region has the DNA TGTGCCAGCAGTTCGGGACAGGCAAATAATCACTATGGCTACACCTTC.

Many counts were recorded for this clonotype. The chain combines TRBV6-5 with TRBJ2-7, with 10 bases identical to TRBD2. V shed 0 bases, J shed 4 bases, and the junction held 3 bases outside the gene matches. Germline V CDR1 and CDR2: MNHEY, SVGAGI. The CDR3 runs 15 residues. CDR3 sequence: CASSYSASGSYEQYF. As DNA, the CDR3 is TGTGCCAGCAGTTACTCGGCTAGCGGGAGTTACGAGCAGTACTTC.

This sequence joins TRBV27 and TRBJ1-6, with D tentatively TRBD1 (6 bases). CDR3 length: 14 residues. Looked up from germline, CDR1 is MNHEY and CDR2 is SMNVEV (reference sequence). V was clipped by 3 bases and J by 9 bases, with 12 bases between them. CDR3: CASSFDRRGSPLHF. The CDR3 DNA reads as TGTGCCAGCAGTTTCGACAGGCGGGGTTCACCCCTCCACTTT.

Only a few counts were recorded for this clonotype. This chain joins TRBV27 and TRBJ2-5, with D possibly being TRBD1 or TRBD2 (7 bases each). Germline loops: CDR1 MNHEY, CDR2 SMNVEV (reference sequence). This CDR3 is 15 amino acids long. The V end was cut by 5 bases, the J end by 5 bases, with 18 bases between. The CDR3 loop reads CASSGSRGGPETQYF. The CDR3 region has the DNA TGTGCCAGCAGTGGAAGCAGGGGGGGGCCGGAGACCCAGTACTTC.

This clonotype has a count of ten or more. V usage is TRBV9 and J usage is TRBJ2-7, with 7 bases identical to TRBD2. The CDR3 is 15 amino acids. Losses at the gene ends were 4 bases for V and 2 bases for J; bases not matched to a gene: 9. Germline assignment: CDR1 SGDLS and CDR2 YYNGEE. CDR3 protein: CASSPRDYRTYEQYF. In DNA form, the CDR3 reads TGTGCCAGCAGCCCCCGGGACTACCGCACCTACGAGCAGTACTTC.

The V gene is TRBV30, the J gene TRBJ1-2; TRBD1 might be the D (5 bases). Germline loops: CDR1 GTSNPN, CDR2 SVGIG (reference sequence). The CDR3 sequence is 15 residues long. Trimming took off 6 bases at V and 4 bases at J, with 21 bases between the two ends. The CDR3 loop reads CACQGGAQGGYGYTF. CDR3 sequence (DNA): TGTGCCTGCCAAGGCGGGGCCCAGGGAGGCTATGGCTACACCTTC.

This clonotype was counted at least ten times. The V call is TRBV11-2, the J call TRBJ2-7; D gene uncertain. V shed 1 base and J shed 8 bases, with 9 bases lying between them. The CDR3 has 12 residues. Germline V CDR1 and CDR2: SGHAT, FQNNGV. CDR3 bases: TGTGCCAGCAGCTTAGGGCAGCTTAAGCAGTACTTC. It yields the protein CASSLGQLKQYF.

Many counts were recorded for this clonotype. V and J are TRBV11-3 and TRBJ1-6; 7 bases are shared with TRBD1. The CDR3 extends over 16 amino acids. In germline, CDR1 is SGHNT, CDR2 YENEEA. The V gene end was trimmed by 0 bases and the J gene end by 7 bases; junction bases not matched to a gene: 6. CDR3 in DNA: TGTGCCAGCAGCTTAGATGGACAGGAGAAAAATTCACCCCTCCACTTT. This sequence encodes CASSLDGQEKNSPLHF.

As regards this clonotype: A much more abundant neighbour one base away suggests this may be a read error. This rearrangement joins TRBV7-8 to TRBJ2-7, with 9 bases that match TRBD2. The germline V gene encodes CDR1 SGHVS and CDR2 FQNEAQ. The CDR3 is 14 amino acids. The ends lost 11 bases at V and 4 bases at J; junction bases unmatched: 12. The CDR3 protein is CAGSESGGPYEQYF. DNA of the CDR3: TGTGCCGGCTCCGAGAGCGGGGGGCCTTACGAGCAGTACTTC. Variable domain in full (rest from reference TRBV7-8 and TRBJ2-7): GAGVSQSPRYKVAKRGQDVALRCDPISGHVSLFWYQQALGQGPEFLTYFQNEAQLDKSGLPSDRFFAERPEGSVSTLKIQRTQQEDSAVYLCAGSESGGPYEQYFGPGTRLTVT.

This clonotype was detected ten times or more. The CDR3 here is CASMTSGEVGEQYF. For the CDR3, the DNA is TGTGCCAGTATGACTAGCGGGGAGGTCGGCGAGCAGTACTTC. The chain has TRBV3-1 and TRBJ2-7; 11 positions match TRBD2. The ends lost 9 bases at V and 6 bases at J; junction bases unmatched: 10. The CDR3 is made up of 14 amino acids. Per germline, CDR1 LGHDT and CDR2 YNNKEL (reference sequence).

This clonotype appeared many times. The chain uses TRBV28 and TRBJ2-2; a weak D match, TRBD1 (5 bases). The CDR3 spans 15 residues. Trimming cost V 1 base and J 6 bases, with 12 bases left between them. Germline CDR1 and CDR2: MDHEN and SYDVKM. The CDR3 nucleotides read TGTGCCAGCAGTTTATATACAGGAAGTTCCGGGGAGCTGTTTTTT. Translating gives CASSLYTGSSGELFF.